The T cell receptor (beta chain) under discussion was sequenced for a study of blood T cell repertoires in COVID-19. Libraries were prepared by immunoSEQ multiplex PCR; TCRdb keeps only in-frame clonotypes and omits some of them. The table has 140,000 or so clones, 88% seen once. Unmatched junction bases numbered 13, after V lost 1 base and J lost 5 bases. The CDR3 is 17 amino acids. The germline gives CDR1 SEHNR, CDR2 FQNEAQ (reference sequence). The sequenced material came from peripheral blood. This receptor was identified in a man in his 60s with active or convalescent COVID-19. This chain links TRBV7-9 with TRBJ2-5, with 7 bases lining up with TRBD2. CDR3 DNA sequence: TGTGCCAGCAGCTTAGGTCAGGGTGGCAGCGGGACGGAGACCCAGTACTTC. Translated: CASSLGQGGSGTETQYF. The full variable domain, completed using reference TRBV7-9 and TRBJ2-5, is DTGVSQNPRHKITKRGQNVTFRCDPISEHNRLYWYRQTLGQGPEFLTYFQNEAQLEKSRLLSDRFSAERPKGSFSTLEIQRTEQGDSAMYLCASSLGQGGSGTETQYFGPGTRLLVL.